The clone carrying this T cell receptor beta chain was seen many times. This sample is drawn from a study of T-cell reconstitution after alpha-beta-depleted transplantation in children. A TCRbeta library incorporating unique molecular identifiers was prepared. Via MiXCR, TCRdb re-called the PCR reads, giving one row per CDR3 protein. The sample has around 87,000 distinct CDR3 sequences, 7% to 10% seen once. Unmatched junction bases numbered 3, after V lost 5 bases and J lost 0 bases. CDR3 length equals 15 residues. V usage is TRBV12-3 or TRBV12-4 and J usage is TRBJ2-1; TRBD1 aligns across 8 bases. The clonotype originates from a human donor who donated a stem cell graft to a child with congenital amegakaryocytic thrombocytopenia. This material consisted of PBMCs from the stem cell graft donor, taken from the stem cell graft. The CDR3 nucleotides read TGTGCCAGCAGTAGGGACAGGAGCTCCTACAATGAGCAGTTCTTC. This codes for CASSRDRSSYNEQFF.